This passage covers 27 T cell receptor beta chains from one sample sequenced in a study of blood T cell repertoires in COVID-19. The method was immunoSEQ multiplex PCR; TCRdb's version includes in-frame clones alone and lacks a portion of them. Found here are 250,000 to 350,000 clones, approximately 88% of them singletons; the top ten hold 6.9%. Sequenced input: peripheral blood. The receptors were sampled from a woman aged 25-40 years who had recovered from COVID-19.

V is TRBV29-1 and J is TRBJ2-2; a possible D gene is TRBD1 (7 bases). The CDR3 spans 13 residues. The germline V gene has CDR1 SQVTM and CDR2 ANQGSEA. V lost 7 bases and J lost 1, with 10 bases in between. The CDR3 loop reads CSGGTVNTGELFF. CDR3 in DNA: TGCAGCGGCGGGACAGTGAACACCGGGGAGCTGTTTTTT.

V and J are TRBV7-8 and TRBJ1-4, with D possibly being TRBD1 (5 bases). The CDR3 is 14 residues long. V dropped 5 bases and J dropped 2 bases, with 9 bases sitting between them. Germline CDR1 is SGHVS and CDR2 is FQNEAQ. CDR3 residues: CASSRDSTNEKLFF. In DNA, the CDR3 is TGTGCCAGCAGCCGGGACTCCACTAATGAAAAACTGTTTTTT.

The rearrangement joins TRBV5-4 to TRBJ2-2, with TRBD1 matching over 7 bases. V shed 4 bases, J shed 4 bases, and the junction held 7 bases outside the gene matches. Germline V gives CDR1 SGHNT, CDR2 YYREEE (reference sequence). The CDR3 contains 15 residues. DNA for the CDR3: TGTGCCAGCAGCCCGTCTACAGGGGTCACCGGGGAGCTGTTTTTT. Translated, it gives CASSPSTGVTGELFF.

This clone is a singleton in its sample. This chain joins TRBV7-6 and TRBJ2-7; 12 nucleotides agree with TRBD2. The CDR3 consists of 19 residues. V was pared by 0 bases and J by 2 bases, with 11 bases of the junction left unmatched. Germline V lookup: CDR1 SGHVS, CDR2 FNYEAQ. CDR3 nucleotides: TGTGCCAGCAGCTTAGCTCCCCTGCTGACTAGCGGGGGTCCCTACGAGCAGTACTTC. Amino acid sequence: CASSLAPLLTSGGPYEQYF. The complete variable domain, with remaining parts taken from reference TRBV7-6 and TRBJ2-7, reads GAGVSQSPRYKVTKRGQDVALRCDPISGHVSLYWYRQALGQGPEFLTYFNYEAQQDKSGLPNDRFSAERPEGSISTLTIQRTEQRDSAMYRCASSLAPLLTSGGPYEQYFGPGTRLTVT.

This clone showed up just a few times. The V gene is TRBV4-1, the J gene TRBJ2-7, with 8 bases identical to TRBD1. Germline CDR1 and CDR2: MGHRA and YSYEKL. CDR3 length equals 11 residues. Trimming cost V 6 bases and J 5 bases; bases outside gene matches: 0. CDR3 bases: TGCGCCAGCAGGGGACAGGACGAGCAGTACTTC. Translation gives CASRGQDEQYF.

V usage is TRBV15 and J usage is TRBJ1-1; perhaps TRBD1 as D (6 bases). The V end lost 3 bases, the J end lost 0 bases, and 11 bases lay between the germline ends. Germline CDR1 reads LNHNV; CDR2 reads YYDKDF (reference sequence). This CDR3 has 15 amino acids. In DNA form, the CDR3 reads TGTGCCACCAGCAGCCAGGGACAAATGAACACTGAAGCTTTCTTT. The encoded protein is CATSSQGQMNTEAFF.

V and J are TRBV5-1 and TRBJ1-1; tentatively, D is TRBD1 (6 bases). The germline V and J ends were trimmed by 5 bases and 1 base, with 6 bases remaining between them. This CDR3 is built from 12 residues. Germline CDR1 and CDR2: SGHRS and YFSETQ. The CDR3 DNA reads as TGCGCCAGCAGACAGGGGAACACTGAAGCTTTCTTT. This gives the protein CASRQGNTEAFF.

The chain is built from TRBV30 and TRBJ1-2; no firm D call. The CDR3 contains 13 residues. The germline V gene has CDR1 GTSNPN and CDR2 SVGIG (reference sequence). The V and J ends lost 0 bases and 7 bases respectively, with 12 bases between them. The CDR3 DNA follows: TGTGCCTGGAGTGTACTAGTGGGATCTGGCTACACCTTC. Translation gives CAWSVLVGSGYTF.

This chain connects TRBV5-1 to TRBJ2-3; 8 nucleotides align to TRBD2. Germline lookup yields CDR1 SGHRS and CDR2 YFSETQ. This CDR3 has 14 amino acids. V shed 4 bases and J 3 bases; nucleotides not matched to a gene: 4. CDR3 sequence reads: CASSALAVTDTQYF. CDR3 sequence (DNA): TGCGCCAGCAGCGCACTAGCGGTTACAGATACGCAGTATTTT.

This chain's CDR3 is CASSILRGREQFF. CDR3 DNA sequence: TGTGCCAGTAGTATCCTAAGGGGCCGGGAGCAGTTCTTC. V gene TRBV19 combines with J gene TRBJ2-1, with D perhaps TRBD1 (5 bases). The CDR3 spans 13 residues. V shed 3 bases and J shed 10 bases, with 13 bases lying between them. The germline gives CDR1 LNHDA, CDR2 SQIVND (reference sequence).

A word on this clone: One end of the junction does not line up with germline, which may come from a read error. The chain is built from TRBV7-2 and TRBJ2-2; 9 bases match TRBD1. The CDR3 runs 15 residues. The germline V gene encodes CDR1 SGHTA and CDR2 FQGNSA. The CDR3, as DNA: TGTGCCAGCAACTTAGGGGACAGGGACACCGGGGAGCTGTTTTTT. This codes for CASNLGDRDTGELFF.

This clone showed up just once. The chain recombines TRBV19 with TRBJ1-5; 8 bases match TRBD1. V shed 6 bases, J shed 4 bases, and the junction held 5 bases outside the gene matches. CDR1 and CDR2 from the germline V gene are LNHDA and SQIVND (reference sequence). The CDR3 runs to 14 residues. DNA of the CDR3: TGTGCCAGTAGCCGCCGGGACAGGAATCAGCCCCAGCATTTT. It is translated as CASSRRDRNQPQHF.

The chain combines TRBV5-4 with TRBJ1-2; tentatively, D is TRBD1 (5 bases). Germline values: CDR1 SGHNT, CDR2 YYREEE (reference sequence). CDR3 length equals 16 residues. V lost 2 bases, J lost 7 bases, and 21 bases lay in between. CDR3 amino acids: CASSFPLSGFPSGYTF. In DNA form, the CDR3 reads TGTGCCAGCAGCTTTCCTTTGTCAGGGTTCCCTTCTGGCTACACCTTC.

The V and J genes are TRBV3-1 (or the pseudogene TRBV3-2) and TRBJ1-1; D is possibly TRBD1 (6 bases). Germline V lookup: CDR1 LGHDT, CDR2 YNNKEL (reference sequence). The CDR3 is 15 amino acids. The germline V and J ends were trimmed by 4 bases and 5 bases, with 17 bases remaining between them. This CDR3 is CASSLRGGRGTEAFF. Written as DNA, the CDR3 is TGTGCCAGCAGCCTAAGAGGGGGGAGGGGGACTGAAGCTTTCTTT.

Judged by abundance, this clone is medium-sized. The chain carries TRBV18 and TRBJ2-7; 7 bases are shared with TRBD2. V trimming: 6 bases; J trimming: 3 bases; junction bases outside the gene matches: 5. Germline V gene lookup returns CDR1 KGHSH and CDR2 LQKENI. The CDR3 runs 13 residues. In nucleotides, the CDR3 is TGTGCCAGCTCCGCGGGGGAACACTACGAGCAGTACTTC. Protein product: CASSAGEHYEQYF.

This clone has only a few counts. The chain is built from TRBV7-9 and TRBJ1-6, with no clear D. V was clipped by 3 bases and J by 9 bases, with 6 bases between them. Germline loops: CDR1 SEHNR, CDR2 FQNEAQ (reference sequence). The CDR3 sequence is 12 residues long. CDR3 sequence reads: CASSFISSPLHF. The CDR3 DNA sequence: TGTGCCAGCAGCTTTATTAGTTCACCCCTCCACTTT. Full variable domain (outside the CDR3, taken from reference TRBV7-9 and TRBJ1-6): DTGVSQNPRHKITKRGQNVTFRCDPISEHNRLYWYRQTLGQGPEFLTYFQNEAQLEKSRLLSDRFSAERPKGSFSTLEIQRTEQGDSAMYLCASSFISSPLHFGNGTRLTVT.

This clone was observed a single time. The chain combines TRBV7-3 with TRBJ1-2; D unresolved. The V gene's germline CDR1 is SGHTA and CDR2 FQGTGA. The CDR3 covers 13 residues. The V and J ends lost 3 bases and 2 bases respectively, with 7 bases between them. In DNA, the CDR3 is TGTGCCAGCAGCTTCAGCGGGAACTATGGCTACACCTTC. Its protein is CASSFSGNYGYTF.

The chain employs TRBV7-2 and TRBJ2-2; TRBD2 might be the D (5 bases). V was shortened by 1 base and J by 5 bases, with 8 bases between the two germline ends. Germline loops: CDR1 SGHTA, CDR2 FQGNSA. The CDR3 spans 14 residues. As DNA, the CDR3 is TGTGCCAGCAGCTTAGTCTCGGGGACCGGGGAGCTGTTTTTT. Translated, it gives CASSLVSGTGELFF.

The DNA of the CDR3 is TGTGCCAGCAGCTTCATCAGGGGGCGAGGTGAAAAACTGTTTTTT. It yields the protein CASSFIRGRGEKLFF. The genes are TRBV5-5 and TRBJ1-4, with 8 positions matching TRBD1. V lost 2 bases, J lost 7 bases, and 7 bases stayed unmatched. The CDR3 totals 15 residues. CDR1 and CDR2 from the germline V gene are SGHKS and YYEKEE (reference sequence).

The chain is built from TRBV5-4 and TRBJ1-2; D is unresolved. Trimming pared 0 bases from V and 5 bases from J, leaving 8 bases between. The germline gives CDR1 SGHNT, CDR2 YYREEE (reference sequence). The CDR3 loop spans 13 amino acids. The CDR3 spells CASSLDPGYGYTF. The DNA for the CDR3 is TGTGCCAGCAGCTTGGATCCGGGGTATGGCTACACCTTC.

A few counts support this clone. The chain combines TRBV19 with TRBJ2-1; D gene unclear. Trimming removed 6 bases from V and 7 bases from J, with 13 bases in between. Germline CDR1 is LNHDA and CDR2 is SQIVND (reference sequence). The CDR3 is made up of 13 amino acids. CDR3 in DNA: TGTGCCAGTAGCTCCCTGAGGAAGAATGAGCAGTTCTTC. Protein sequence: CASSSLRKNEQFF.

The chain carries TRBV5-1 and TRBJ1-4; a possible D gene is TRBD1 (6 bases). This CDR3 comprises 15 residues. V lost 0 bases and J lost 1, with 7 bases in between. Germline V gives CDR1 SGHRS, CDR2 YFSETQ. In nucleotides, the CDR3 is TGCGCCAGCAGCTTGGAACAGGGAACTAATGAAAAACTGTTTTTT. Its translation is CASSLEQGTNEKLFF.

The gene calls are TRBV27 and TRBJ1-1, with a possible D match to TRBD1 (5 bases). Germline values: CDR1 MNHEY, CDR2 SMNVEV (reference sequence). The CDR3 has 16 amino acids. V was clipped by 6 bases and J by 1 base, with 18 bases between them. This chain's CDR3 is CASSPGAGRGNTEAFF. CDR3 DNA sequence: TGTGCCAGCAGCCCCGGAGCGGGGAGGGGGAACACTGAAGCTTTCTTT.

V and J are TRBV10-3 and TRBJ2-3; the match to TRBD2 covers 13 bases. The length of the CDR3 is 16 residues. Germline V lookup: CDR1 ENHRY, CDR2 SYGVKD. Unmatched junction bases numbered 4, after V lost 6 bases and J lost 1 base. CDR3 protein: CAIRGGLAGRTDTQYF. For the CDR3, the DNA is TGTGCCATCAGGGGGGGACTAGCGGGGCGCACAGATACGCAGTATTTT.

The rearrangement joins TRBV5-1 to TRBJ2-5; perhaps TRBD1 as D (5 bases). Germline V gene lookup returns CDR1 SGHRS and CDR2 YFSETQ. This CDR3 has 14 residues. Deletions cut 0 bases from V and 5 bases from J, with 11 bases between. The CDR3 bases are TGCGCCAGCAGCTTGGGGCAGGGCCGGGAGACCCAGTACTTC. Translating it yields CASSLGQGRETQYF.

This clone was counted a single time. The genes are TRBV27 and TRBJ2-7; maybe TRBD2 (6 bases). V was trimmed by 2 bases and J by 3 bases, leaving 11 bases between them. The CDR3 is made up of 14 amino acids. Germline CDR1 is MNHEY and CDR2 is SMNVEV (reference sequence). DNA for the CDR3: TGTGCCAGCAGTTTAGGGACTTTGGGCTACGAGCAGTACTTC. Its protein product is CASSLGTLGYEQYF.

This clone has just one count. The chain joins TRBV7-9 to TRBJ2-3; D is unresolved. V lost 3 bases and J 0 bases, leaving 13 bases between the germline ends. The CDR3 is 16 amino acids. Germline V gene lookup returns CDR1 SEHNR and CDR2 FQNEAQ (reference sequence). The CDR3 region is CASSFSRETSTDTQYF. CDR3 coding DNA: TGTGCCAGCAGCTTTTCCCGCGAGACTAGCACAGATACGCAGTATTTT.